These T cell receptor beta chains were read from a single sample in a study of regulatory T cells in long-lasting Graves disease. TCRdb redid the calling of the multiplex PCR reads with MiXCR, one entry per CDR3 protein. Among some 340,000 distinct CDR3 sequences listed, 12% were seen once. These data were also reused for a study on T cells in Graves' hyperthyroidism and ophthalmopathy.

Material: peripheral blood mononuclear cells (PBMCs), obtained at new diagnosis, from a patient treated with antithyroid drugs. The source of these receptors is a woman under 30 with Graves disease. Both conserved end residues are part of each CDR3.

cdr3_aa: CASSLVGHEQFF
v_call: TRBV5-6
j_call: TRBJ2-1

cdr3_aa: CASSPLRAEGETQYF
v_call: TRBV18
j_call: TRBJ2-5

cdr3_aa: CASSILTGRNTEAFF
v_call: TRBV12-3/TRBV12-4
j_call: TRBJ1-1

cdr3_aa: CASSYGQVTDTQYF
v_call: TRBV6-2/TRBV6-3
j_call: TRBJ2-3

cdr3_aa: CASSDYRGRPLPQHF
v_call: TRBV2
j_call: TRBJ1-5

cdr3_aa: CASSELRDRGPETQYF
v_call: TRBV6-1
j_call: TRBJ2-5

cdr3_aa: CSARDGVTEQYF
v_call: TRBV20-1
j_call: TRBJ2-7

cdr3_aa: CASSPGLAGGYEQYF
v_call: TRBV6-1
j_call: TRBJ2-7

cdr3_aa: CASSPPGQGLFSGNTIYF
v_call: TRBV27
j_call: TRBJ1-3

cdr3_aa: CASSLPRTDTQYF
v_call: TRBV6-2/TRBV6-3
j_call: TRBJ2-3

cdr3_aa: CSATLTGSLGNQPQHF
v_call: TRBV20-1
j_call: TRBJ1-5

cdr3_aa: CASMKVGGASYNEQFF
v_call: TRBV7-2
j_call: TRBJ2-1

cdr3_aa: CASGISGGTETQYF
v_call: TRBV27
j_call: TRBJ2-5

cdr3_aa: CASSLGASGGAKETQYF
v_call: TRBV5-4
j_call: TRBJ2-5

cdr3_aa: CASSLGRTSGRPEGEQFF
v_call: TRBV7-8
j_call: TRBJ2-1

cdr3_aa: CASSLALGQGSDGYTF
v_call: TRBV5-4
j_call: TRBJ1-2

cdr3_aa: CSAREVEGAYEQYF
v_call: TRBV20-1
j_call: TRBJ2-7

cdr3_aa: CASSFDVGGAYEQYF
v_call: TRBV7-2
j_call: TRBJ2-7

cdr3_aa: CASSPRSRSTIYF
v_call: TRBV7-2
j_call: TRBJ1-3

cdr3_aa: CSAATGTTGELFF
v_call: TRBV29-1
j_call: TRBJ2-2

cdr3_aa: CASSLKGGAFF
v_call: TRBV7-9
j_call: TRBJ1-1

cdr3_aa: CSAREQGSGNTIYF
v_call: TRBV20-1
j_call: TRBJ1-3

cdr3_aa: CASSEIGSPNTEAFF
v_call: TRBV2
j_call: TRBJ1-1